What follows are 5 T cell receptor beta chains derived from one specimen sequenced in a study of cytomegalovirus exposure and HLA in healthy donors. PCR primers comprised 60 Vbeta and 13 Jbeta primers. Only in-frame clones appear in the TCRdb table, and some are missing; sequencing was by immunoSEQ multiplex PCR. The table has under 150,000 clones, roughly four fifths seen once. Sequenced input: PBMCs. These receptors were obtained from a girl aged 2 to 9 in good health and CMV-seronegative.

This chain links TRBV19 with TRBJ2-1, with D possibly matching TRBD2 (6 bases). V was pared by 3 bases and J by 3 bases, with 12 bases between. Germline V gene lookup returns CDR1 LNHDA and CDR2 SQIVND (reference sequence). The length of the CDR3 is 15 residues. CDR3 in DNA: TGTGCCAGTAGTATCGGACTATCGGTCTACAATGAGCAGTTCTTC. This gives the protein CASSIGLSVYNEQFF.

The CDR3 protein is CAWSVDPGSYEQYF. The CDR3 nucleotides are TGTGCCTGGAGTGTAGATCCGGGCTCCTACGAGCAGTACTTC. V is TRBV30 and J is TRBJ2-7; D unclear. This CDR3 is 14 amino acids long. The germline gives CDR1 GTSNPN, CDR2 SVGIG (reference sequence). V dropped 0 bases and J dropped 0 bases, with 9 bases sitting between them. The entire variable domain, with the rest obtained from reference TRBV30 and TRBJ2-7, is as follows: SQTIHQWPATLVQPVGSPLSLECTVEGTSNPNLYWYRQAAGRGLQLLFYSVGIGQISSEVPQNLSASRPQDRQFILSSKKLLLSDSGFYLCAWSVDPGSYEQYFGPGTRLTVT.

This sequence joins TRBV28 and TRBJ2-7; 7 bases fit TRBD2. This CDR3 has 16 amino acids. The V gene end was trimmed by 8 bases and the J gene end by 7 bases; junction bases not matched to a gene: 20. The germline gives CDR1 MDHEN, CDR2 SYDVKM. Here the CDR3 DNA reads TGTGCCAGCGGAAGACTGGGCGGAGCGGGAAGGGATGAGCAGTACTTC. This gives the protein CASGRLGGAGRDEQYF.

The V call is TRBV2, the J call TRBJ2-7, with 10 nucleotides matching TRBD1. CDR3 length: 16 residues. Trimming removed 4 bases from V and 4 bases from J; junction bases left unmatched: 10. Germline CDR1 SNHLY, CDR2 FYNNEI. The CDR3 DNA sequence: TGTGCCAGCAGTGCCACCGGGGACAGGGGATGGTACGAGCAGTACTTC. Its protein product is CASSATGDRGWYEQYF.

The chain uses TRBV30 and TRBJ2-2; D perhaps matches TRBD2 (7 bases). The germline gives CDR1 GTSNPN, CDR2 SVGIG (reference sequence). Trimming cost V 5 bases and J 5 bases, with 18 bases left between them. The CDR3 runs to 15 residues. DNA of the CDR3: TGTGCCTGGGAGGTAGGGGGGGCTAGTACCGGGGAGCTGTTTTTT. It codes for CAWEVGGASTGELFF. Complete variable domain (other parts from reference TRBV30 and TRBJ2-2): SQTIHQWPATLVQPVGSPLSLECTVEGTSNPNLYWYRQAAGRGLQLLFYSVGIGQISSEVPQNLSASRPQDRQFILSSKKLLLSDSGFYLCAWEVGGASTGELFFGEGSRLTVL.